This T cell receptor beta chain was observed in a study of molecular identifiers for immune sequencing clone quantification. This CDR3 spans 15 amino acids. Trimming left V 5 bases short and J 4 bases short, with 18 bases between. Germline V gene data show CDR1 as SGHAT and CDR2 as FQNNGV. Points on this clonotype: Its cognate antigen is unknown.

Previously described methods and listed TCR primers were employed for the bulk TCR libraries. TCRdb re-called the PCR reads with MiXCR, one entry per CDR3 protein. The sample consists of some 100,000 distinct CDR3 sequences, roughly a third of them appearing once. Study-level findings and limits: Clones carrying above 20 RNA copies accounted for over 97% of effector molecules, under 1% in naive cells.

With 10%, 30% or 50% of RNA, roughly 18,000 to 1,100,000 naive CD8 T cells were sequenced. The sequenced material came from naive CD8+ T cells from blood, with Jurkat cell RNA spiked in. As to subset: FACS-sorted CD8+CD4-CCR7+CD45RA+ naive T cells. The clonotype was recovered from a human donor in good health. Some libraries in this study had Jurkat cell RNA spiked in. The chain joins TRBV11-2 to TRBJ2-7; tentative D call: TRBD2 (5 bases). CDR3 loop: CASSPGYGRGYEQYF. The CDR3 DNA follows: TGTGCCAGCAGCCCGGGATATGGGAGAGGATACGAGCAGTACTTC.